Listed below are T cell receptor beta chains from one sample, sequenced in a study of blood T cells in healthy people across ages. MiXCR was run by TCRdb on the 5' RACE reads, yielding one entry per CDR3 protein. Among almost 1 million distinct CDR3 sequences listed, roughly 47% were seen once. Sequenced input: blood. The origin of the receptors is a woman in her sixties or seventies in good health. Both conserved end residues are trimmed from each CDR3.

j_call | v_call | cdr3_aa
TRBJ2-3 | TRBV29-1 | SVEDPGTGPDTQY
TRBJ2-2 | TRBV6-4 | ASRYQENTGELF
TRBJ2-1 | TRBV20-1 | SARRTSGIYNEQF
TRBJ2-7 | TRBV7-9 | ASSGPGQGTNEQY
TRBJ2-1 | TRBV20-1 | SGTMGLAGGNEQF
TRBJ2-1 | TRBV4-1 | ASSQVTGTYNEQF
TRBJ2-3 | TRBV4-1 | ASSPGGSWGSTDTQY
TRBJ2-1 | TRBV20-1 | SAVPGQGYYNEQF
TRBJ2-3 | TRBV2 | ASSEGQPSTDTQY
TRBJ2-7 | TRBV3-1 | ASSLFDRRPYEQY
TRBJ2-7 | TRBV7-9 | ASRYTSGGPYEQY
TRBJ1-5 | TRBV2 | ASSLDRGGQPQH
TRBJ2-7 | TRBV28 | ASSVNWEQY
- | TRBV6-1 | ASRHKESYEQY
TRBJ2-3 | TRBV28 | ASSLGGFRTDTQY
TRBJ2-5 | TRBV20-1 | SKENQETQY
TRBJ2-4 | TRBV15 | ATSRHDRKVDIQY
TRBJ1-5 | TRBV20-1 | SAQEYSNQPQH
TRBJ2-1 | TRBV11-2 | ASSSGDWTTNNEQF
TRBJ2-7 | TRBV7-6 | ASSRLATQTEQY
TRBJ2-7 | TRBV6-5 | ACSYRQGLSYEQY
TRBJ2-5 | TRBV10-3 | AISGGPDRETQY
TRBJ2-4 | TRBV4-1 | ASSQGTRADHGIQY
TRBJ2-3 | TRBV20-1 | SARPGLAGGTDTQY
TRBJ2-6 | TRBV28 | ASRALAGNSGANVLT
TRBJ2-3 | TRBV10-3 | AISGGLAGGSDTQY
TRBJ1-1 | TRBV20-1 | SARTTNTKAF
TRBJ2-1 | TRBV20-1 | SARVWREYDNEQF
TRBJ2-5 | TRBV6-6 | ASSYSIWRGTKRTQY
TRBJ2-7 | TRBV20-1 | SAREVLSTYEQY